The 28 T cell receptor beta chains below come from one sample, sequenced in a study of Graves' ophthalmopathy and Graves' hyperthyroidism. From RNA, the CDR3 regions of TCR beta chains were amplified and sequenced. Second-round multiplex PCR followed a first-round RT-PCR using HTBI primers. TCRdb passed the multiplex PCR reads through MiXCR, listing each CDR3 protein once. The repertoire includes over 650,000 distinct CDR3 sequences, roughly 41% of them detected once, and roughly 3.5% sits in the top ten. What was sequenced was peripheral blood. All receptors derive from an adult man with Graves' ophthalmopathy.

The rearrangement joins TRBV7-2 to TRBJ1-5; maybe TRBD1 (5 bases). V was pared by 1 base and J by 14 bases, with 12 bases between. This CDR3 comprises 12 residues. Germline lookup yields CDR1 SGHTA and CDR2 FQGNSA. The DNA for the CDR3 is TGTGCCAGCAGCTTAGGACAGTCCTACGAGCATTTT. It translates to CASSLGQSYEHF. The entire variable domain, with the rest obtained from reference TRBV7-2 and TRBJ1-5, is as follows: GAGVSQSPSNKVTEKGKDVELRCDPISGHTALYWYRQSLGQGLEFLIYFQGNSAPDKSGLPSDRFSAERTGGSVSTLTIQRTQQEDSAVYLCASSLGQSYEHFGDGTRLSIL.

This clonotype was seen at least ten times. The J gene is TRBJ1-2, the V gene TRBV19, with 7 nucleotides matching TRBD1. The CDR3 totals 15 residues. The V and J ends lost 4 bases and 0 bases, in that order; junction bases with no gene match: 5. Germline values: CDR1 LNHDA, CDR2 SQIVND (reference sequence). In nucleotides, the CDR3 is TGTGCCAGTAGTACCGCCGGGACAGCTAACTATGGCTACACCTTC. It encodes CASSTAGTANYGYTF.

At least ten counts were recorded for this clonotype. The chain's CDR3 is CASRASQETQYF. As DNA, the CDR3 is TGTGCCAGCCGCGCCTCCCAAGAGACCCAGTACTTC. The chain carries TRBV2 and TRBJ2-5, with D unclear. Germline V gene sequence: CDR1 SNHLY, CDR2 FYNNEI. The CDR3 covers 12 residues. V was pared by 8 bases and J by 1 base, with 8 bases between.

This clonotype was counted at least ten times. The chain employs TRBV7-9 and TRBJ2-5, with D unresolved. The CDR3 covers 13 residues. Germline loops: CDR1 SEHNR, CDR2 FQNEAQ (reference sequence). Trimming removed 6 bases from V and 4 bases from J, with 12 bases in between. The DNA for the CDR3 is TGTGCCAGCAGTAGTGAGCAAGTAGAGACCCAGTACTTC. Protein: CASSSEQVETQYF.

This chain uses TRBV29-1 with TRBJ2-5, with D possibly TRBD2 on 6 matching bases. V lost 1 base and J lost 10, with 13 bases in between. The CDR3 sequence is 12 residues long. Germline values: CDR1 SQVTM, CDR2 ANQGSEA. The CDR3 spells CSVEGRDSGQYF. The CDR3 region has the DNA TGCAGCGTTGAAGGCCGGGACTCCGGCCAGTACTTC.

This clonotype was counted many times. This sequence joins TRBV12-3 or TRBV12-4 and TRBJ2-5; 7 bases are a match to TRBD2. The CDR3 consists of 14 residues. With V trimmed by 7 bases and J by 2 bases, 7 bases remained unmatched. The chain's CDR3 is CASTPMGGQETQYF. CDR3 in DNA: TGTGCCAGCACCCCAATGGGGGGGCAAGAGACCCAGTACTTC.

This chain links TRBV10-3 with TRBJ2-2; 9 bases fit TRBD2. Germline loops: CDR1 ENHRY, CDR2 SYGVKD. This CDR3 has 15 residues. The CDR3 loop is CVSSYGTSTTGELFF. The CDR3 DNA reads TGTGTCAGCAGTTACGGGACTAGCACCACCGGGGAGCTGTTTTTT.

Ten or more counts support this clonotype. V usage is TRBV4-3 and J usage is TRBJ2-5; TRBD2 is a possible D gene (5 bases). The CDR3 runs 18 residues. Trimming took off 4 bases at V and 7 bases at J, with 28 bases between the two ends. The germline V gene encodes CDR1 LGHNA and CDR2 YSLEER. The CDR3 is CASSPHHGAHGMQRTQYF. CDR3 in DNA: TGCGCCAGCAGCCCACACCACGGCGCCCACGGGATGCAGAGGACCCAGTACTTC.

The CDR3 region has the DNA TGTGCCACCAGTGAGGCCAGAAACTATGGCTACACCTTC. Residues: CATSEARNYGYTF. The rearrangement links TRBV24-1 to TRBJ1-2; no reliable D call. V was pared by 4 bases and J by 2 bases, with 7 bases between. CDR1 is KGHDR and CDR2 is SFDVKD in the germline V gene. The CDR3 sequence is 13 residues long.

This clonotype was picked up a small number of times. V gene TRBV9 combines with J gene TRBJ2-7; the D is unclear. Germline values: CDR1 SGDLS, CDR2 YYNGEE. V was trimmed by 4 bases and J by 2 bases, leaving 13 bases between them. The CDR3 totals 14 residues. The CDR3 here is CASSMFAEPYEQYF. CDR3 coding DNA: TGTGCCAGCAGCATGTTTGCTGAGCCCTACGAGCAGTACTTC. Based on the CDR3 plus reference TRBV9 and TRBJ2-7, the full variable domain is DSGVTQTPKHLITATGQRVTLRCSPRSGDLSVYWYQQSLDQGLQFLIQYYNGEERAKGNILERFSAQQFPDLHSELNLSSLELGDSALYFCASSMFAEPYEQYFGPGTRLTVT.

Points on this clonotype: Since a much larger clone is just one base distant, this may be a read error. The rearrangement links TRBV6-1 to TRBJ2-3; 8 bases are shared with TRBD1. The germline CDR1 and CDR2 sequences are MNHNS and SASEGT. CDR3 length: 17 amino acids. This CDR3 is CASSETGASGPTDAQYF. In nucleotides, the CDR3 is TGTGCCAGCAGTGAGACAGGGGCCAGCGGTCCCACAGATGCGCAGTATTTT.

A remark on this clonotype: Given a much more abundant clone one base away, this may be a read error. The CDR3 DNA reads as TGTGCCATCAGACAGGGGAACGTGCAGTACTTC. Its protein product is CAIRQGNVQYF. V and J are TRBV10-3 and TRBJ2-7, with 7 bases fitting TRBD1. The CDR3 sequence is 11 residues long. The junction had 5 bases not matched to a gene; V was cut back by 6 bases and J by 9 bases. Germline V CDR1 and CDR2: ENHRY, SYGVKD.

The CDR3: CASSFTRTGQTYEQYF. CDR3 DNA: TGCGCCAGCAGCTTTACTCGGACAGGGCAAACCTACGAGCAGTACTTC. V is TRBV5-1 and J is TRBJ2-7; 8 bases match TRBD1. CDR1 and CDR2 from the germline V gene are SGHRS and YFSETQ. The CDR3 has 16 amino acids. With V trimmed by 2 bases and J by 2 bases, 9 bases remained unmatched.

The V call is TRBV29-1, the J call TRBJ2-5; 8 positions agree with TRBD1. Per germline, CDR1 SQVTM and CDR2 ANQGSEA. This CDR3 is 13 amino acids long. Germline trimming cut 6 bases from V and 9 bases from J; bases unmatched to any gene: 12. This CDR3 is CSVGGQGNQPQYF. The CDR3 region has the DNA TGCAGCGTGGGTGGACAGGGCAATCAGCCCCAGTACTTC.

This chain links TRBV12-5 with TRBJ2-5; 8 positions agree with TRBD1. There are 17 residues in the CDR3. Looked up from germline, CDR1 is LGHNT and CDR2 is FRNRAP. With V trimmed by 6 bases and J by 5 bases, 17 bases remained unmatched. The CDR3 here is CASGLPPGQGLLETQYF. The CDR3 region has the DNA TGTGCTAGTGGATTGCCTCCAGGACAGGGACTTTTGGAGACCCAGTACTTC.

Only a few counts were recorded for this clonotype. This chain joins TRBV12-3 or TRBV12-4 and TRBJ1-2; maybe TRBD1 (6 bases). The CDR3 has 14 amino acids. Between the trimmed V and J ends, which lost 1 base and 4 bases, there was a span of 10 bases. This CDR3 reads CASSLVRGTYGYTF. The CDR3 nucleotides are TGTGCCAGCAGTTTAGTCAGGGGCACCTATGGCTACACCTTC.

This clonotype has a count of ten or more. The V call is TRBV7-3, the J call TRBJ2-6; a weak D match, TRBD2 (5 bases). Trimming shortened V by 2 bases and J by 3 bases, and 5 bases separated the two germline ends. CDR1 is SGHTA, CDR2 FQGTGA, per germline. The CDR3 runs to 14 residues. DNA for the CDR3: TGTGCCAGCAGCTTACGGGATGGGGCCAACGTCCTGACTTTC. Protein product: CASSLRDGANVLTF.

This CDR3 is CASAARDWAETQYF. CDR3 nucleotide sequence: TGTGCCAGCGCTGCAAGGGACTGGGCAGAGACCCAGTACTTC. The gene calls are TRBV12-3 or TRBV12-4 and TRBJ2-5; possible D gene TRBD2, 6 bases. This CDR3 has 14 residues. Trimming took off 8 bases at V and 4 bases at J, with 17 bases between the two ends.

Concerning this clonotype itself: This could be a read error, since a much larger clone is one nucleotide away. The V call is TRBV20-1, the J call TRBJ1-2; TRBD1 is a possible D gene (6 bases). Germline V gene data show CDR1 as DFQATT and CDR2 as SNEGSKA (reference sequence). The CDR3 runs 16 residues. The CDR3 sequence is CSVRDSAGDYRKGYTF. The CDR3 region has the DNA TGCAGTGTTAGAGATTCGGCAGGGGATTATCGAAAAGGCTACACCTTC.

The chain carries TRBV7-9 and TRBJ2-7; D is possibly TRBD1 or TRBD2 (6 bases each). The CDR3 runs 15 residues. Trimming removed 6 bases at V and 0 bases at J, with 15 bases between. Germline CDR1 and CDR2: SEHNR and FQNEAQ (reference sequence). The CDR3 protein is CASSFRGEYSYEQYF. DNA of the CDR3: TGTGCCAGCAGTTTTAGGGGGGAATACTCCTACGAGCAGTACTTC.

The genes are TRBV10-3 and TRBJ1-5; 7 nucleotides match TRBD1. Unmatched junction bases numbered 11, after V lost 0 bases and J lost 6 bases. The germline V gene has CDR1 ENHRY and CDR2 SYGVKD. The CDR3 has 17 amino acids. As DNA, the CDR3 is TGTGCCATCAGTGAGTCCCCATTTGAGGGGGCAGGTCAGCCCCAGCATTTT. It encodes CAISESPFEGAGQPQHF.

Concerning this clonotype itself: A much larger clone sits a single nucleotide away, making a read error possible. DNA of the CDR3: TGTGCCAGCAGCCAAGGTGGGGCCAACGTCCTGACTTTC. Its translation is CASSQGGANVLTF. The chain is built from TRBV14 and TRBJ2-6; D not resolved. The CDR3 runs to 13 residues. V was cut by 1 base and J by 3 bases, with 1 base left in between. Germline V gene data show CDR1 as SGHDN and CDR2 as FVKESK.

This clonotype was counted at least ten times. V is TRBV5-1 and J is TRBJ1-1; no firm D call. Trimming pared 0 bases from V and 0 bases from J, leaving 3 bases between. Germline V CDR1 and CDR2: SGHRS, YFSETQ. The CDR3 is made up of 13 amino acids. DNA for the CDR3: TGCGCCAGCAGCTTGGATGTGAACACTGAAGCTTTCTTT. Translated, it gives CASSLDVNTEAFF.

This clonotype was seen a handful of times. The rearrangement links TRBV9 to TRBJ2-7, with TRBD2 as a possible D gene (5 bases). The CDR3 totals 14 residues. V lost 5 bases to trimming and J lost 2 bases, with 14 bases between them. Germline V gene sequence: CDR1 SGDLS, CDR2 YYNGEE. The CDR3 protein is CASSRYGGPYEQYF. Here the CDR3 DNA reads TGTGCCAGCAGTAGATACGGCGGGCCCTACGAGCAGTACTTC.

This clonotype was recorded at least ten times. At one boundary the junction diverges from the germline segment, which might be a read error. This sequence joins TRBV7-7 and TRBJ2-7, with D perhaps being TRBD1 or TRBD2 (5 bases each). There are 13 residues in the CDR3. Looked up from germline, CDR1 is SSHAT and CDR2 is FNYEAQ (reference sequence). In nucleotides, the CDR3 is TGTGCTAGCAGCCGGGACGATGGCTACGAGCAGTACTTC. Its protein is CASSRDDGYEQYF.

This clonotype was counted at least ten times. This chain uses TRBV7-8 with TRBJ2-6, with 12 bases that match TRBD2. The V and J ends lost 5 bases and 0 bases, in that order; junction bases with no gene match: 2. Germline V gene lookup returns CDR1 SGHVS and CDR2 FQNEAQ. The CDR3 sequence is 17 residues long. CDR3: CASSKTSGGSGANVLTF. For the CDR3, the DNA is TGTGCCAGCAGCAAGACTAGCGGGGGCTCTGGGGCCAACGTCCTGACTTTC.

This clonotype was found once. The CDR3 protein is CSVHFRDSLYNEQFF. In DNA form, the CDR3 reads TGCAGCGTTCATTTCCGGGACAGCTTATACAATGAGCAGTTCTTC. V is TRBV29-1 and J is TRBJ2-1; TRBD1 matches at 7 bases. The ends lost 5 bases at V and 4 bases at J; junction bases unmatched: 11. This CDR3 is built from 15 residues. CDR1 and CDR2 from the germline V gene are SQVTM and ANQGSEA.

Concerning this clonotype: A much larger clonotype is one base distant, so this may be a read error. No conserved phenylalanine or tryptophan is present at the end of the CDR3, so a read error is the likely explanation. This chain connects TRBV6-5 to TRBJ1-1; D may be TRBD1 (6 bases). With 3 bases removed from V and 4 bases from J, the gap between germline ends came to 12 bases. CDR1 and CDR2 from the germline V gene are MNHEY and SVGAGI. CDR3 length: 14 residues. CDR3 sequence (DNA): TGTGCCAGCAGTTATCAACAGGGCTCCACTGAAGCTTTCCTT. It translates to CASSYQQGSTEAFL.